This T cell receptor (beta chain) came from a study of blood T cells in healthy people across ages. V lost 5 bases to trimming and J lost 2 bases; unmatched junction nucleotides: 7. Germline CDR1 reads SGHRS; CDR2 reads YFSETQ. The CDR3 contains 16 residues. Peripheral blood from each donor was collected in a volume of 9.5 to 10 milliliters. Together with a sample-barcoded 5' primer, a J-beta primer mix was included in a second PCR lasting roughly 6 to 12 cycles. TCRdb re-called the 5' RACE reads through MiXCR, storing one row per CDR3 protein. Here the sample spans 550,000 to 750,000 distinct CDR3 sequences, around 21% being singletons.

The sample taken for sequencing was blood. The TCR was taken from a man aged 65 to 85 in good health. This sequence joins TRBV5-1 and TRBJ2-5; 12 bases match TRBD2. The CDR3 loop reads CASSSYGTSGQETQYF. DNA of the CDR3: TGCGCCAGCAGTTCTTACGGGACTAGCGGGCAAGAGACCCAGTACTTC.